A selection of T cell receptor beta chains follows, all from one sample in a study of cytomegalovirus exposure and HLA in healthy donors. Method: immunoSEQ multiplex PCR; TCRdb's copy keeps in-frame clones and lacks some. Found here are about 95,000 clones, approximately 72% of them singletons; the top ten hold over 4%. Material for sequencing was PBMCs. The receptors were gathered from a woman aged 40-49 years in good health and CMV-seropositive. The CDR3 runs from the conserved cysteine through the conserved F or W. Fields, in order: clone size, J gene, D gene, V gene, CDR3 protein, CDR3 DNA. A D gene is named only where the DNA matches it firmly. Only part of the rows carry a size: once, few, many, or a class if the clone is expanded.

size: NA
J: TRBJ2-1
D: TRBD1
V: TRBV5-1
CDR3: CASSPSQGAGGNEQFF
DNA: TGCGCCAGCAGCCCTTCGCAGGGGGCTGGGGGCAATGAGCAGTTCTTC

size: few
J: TRBJ1-1
D: NA
V: TRBV6-1
CDR3: CASSDYAEATEAFF
DNA: TGTGCCAGCAGTGATTACGCGGAGGCGACTGAAGCTTTCTTT

size: NA
J: TRBJ1-5
D: TRBD1
V: TRBV18
CDR3: CASSSDRGNQPQHF
DNA: TGTGCCAGCTCATCGGACAGGGGCAATCAGCCCCAGCATTTT

size: NA
J: TRBJ2-3
D: TRBD2
V: TRBV19
CDR3: CASSHPLAGGGTQYF
DNA: TGTGCCAGTAGTCACCCTCTAGCGGGAGGTGGTACGCAGTATTTT

size: NA
J: TRBJ2-1
D: TRBD2
V: TRBV7-9
CDR3: CASSLGLAGNNEQFF
DNA: TGTGCCAGCAGCTTGGGACTAGCGGGTAACAATGAGCAGTTCTTC

size: NA
J: TRBJ2-5
D: NA
V: TRBV6-5
CDR3: CASSSPRGTQYF
DNA: TGTGCCAGCAGTTCCCCCAGGGGGACCCAGTACTTC

size: NA
J: TRBJ1-5
D: NA
V: TRBV5-1
CDR3: CASSLVPGINQPQHF
DNA: TGCGCCAGCAGCTTGGTGCCCGGGATCAACCAGCCCCAGCATTTT

size: NA
J: TRBJ2-2
D: TRBD1
V: TRBV27
CDR3: CASRIDREYGELFF
DNA: TGTGCCAGCAGGATTGACAGGGAATACGGGGAGCTGTTTTTT

size: few
J: TRBJ2-5
D: NA
V: TRBV11-2
CDR3: CASSLVSQDSKETQYF
DNA: TGTGCCAGCAGCTTAGTGTCGCAGGACTCTAAAGAGACCCAGTACTTC

size: NA
J: TRBJ1-1
D: NA
V: TRBV6-5
CDR3: CASSSTIQGTEAFF
DNA: TGTGCCAGCAGTTCCACGATTCAGGGCACTGAAGCTTTCTTT

size: few
J: TRBJ2-7
D: TRBD2
V: TRBV28
CDR3: CASSTPSSGSYEQYF
DNA: TGTGCCAGCAGTACCCCCTCTAGCGGGAGTTACGAGCAGTACTTC

size: NA
J: TRBJ1-4
D: TRBD1
V: TRBV4-1
CDR3: CASSQGQGFLPTNEKLFF
DNA: TGCGCCAGCAGCCAAGGACAGGGATTCCTTCCAACTAATGAAAAACTGTTTTTT

size: NA
J: TRBJ2-1
D: TRBD2
V: TRBV29-1
CDR3: CSAGSGMSYNEQFF
DNA: TGCAGCGCCGGCAGCGGGATGAGCTACAATGAGCAGTTCTTC

size: NA
J: TRBJ1-1
D: TRBD1
V: TRBV29-1
CDR3: CSVEDGQGTVNTEAFF
DNA: TGCAGCGTTGAAGACGGACAGGGGACCGTGAACACTGAAGCTTTCTTT

size: few
J: TRBJ1-1
D: NA
V: TRBV6-1
CDR3: CASSEAASAGREAFF
DNA: TGTGCCAGCAGTGAAGCTGCCTCGGCAGGCCGGGAAGCTTTCTTT

size: once
J: TRBJ2-5
D: TRBD2
V: TRBV4-2
CDR3: CASSQDEGGPSETQYF
DNA: TGTGCCAGCAGCCAAGATGAGGGAGGGCCTTCGGAGACCCAGTACTTC

size: NA
J: TRBJ2-5
D: TRBD2
V: TRBV15
CDR3: CATRPTPGLAGGARETQYF
DNA: TGTGCCACCAGACCGACGCCGGGACTAGCGGGGGGGGCCCGAGAGACCCAGTACTTC

size: NA
J: TRBJ2-3
D: NA
V: TRBV28
CDR3: CASIRTDLSTDTQYF
DNA: TGTGCCAGCATACGGACAGACCTTAGCACAGATACGCAGTATTTT

size: NA
J: TRBJ1-6
D: TRBD1
V: TRBV4-2
CDR3: CASSHPAGQDTSPLHF
DNA: TGTGCCAGCAGCCATCCCGCGGGACAGGATACGTCACCCCTCCACTTT

size: once
J: TRBJ2-5
D: TRBD2
V: TRBV6-1
CDR3: CASSGSLAGGPRETQYF
DNA: TGTGCCAGCAGTGGATCACTAGCGGGAGGCCCTAGGGAGACCCAGTACTTC

size: NA
J: TRBJ2-2
D: NA
V: TRBV15
CDR3: CATSRDLRVWNTGELFF
DNA: TGTGCCACCAGCAGAGATTTGAGGGTATGGAACACCGGGGAGCTGTTTTTT

size: NA
J: TRBJ2-7
D: TRBD2
V: TRBV6-1
CDR3: CASAPQGGSFYEQYF
DNA: TGTGCCAGCGCACCCCAAGGCGGGAGCTTCTACGAGCAGTACTTC

size: NA
J: TRBJ2-7
D: TRBD1
V: TRBV2
CDR3: CASGDRGYEQYF
DNA: TGTGCCAGCGGGGACAGGGGTTACGAGCAGTACTTC

size: few
J: TRBJ2-7
D: TRBD2
V: TRBV7-3
CDR3: CASSLSGAGGLTYEQYF
DNA: TGTGCCAGCAGCTTAAGCGGCGCGGGAGGCCTCACCTACGAGCAGTACTTC

size: NA
J: TRBJ2-2
D: NA
V: TRBV28
CDR3: CASSLLTGELFF
DNA: TGTGCCAGCAGTCTCCTAACCGGGGAGCTGTTTTTT

size: NA
J: TRBJ2-6
D: NA
V: TRBV5-1
CDR3: CASSFTTGANVLTF
DNA: TGCGCCAGCAGCTTTACAACTGGGGCCAACGTCCTGACTTTC

size: NA
J: TRBJ2-7
D: TRBD1
V: TRBV10-1
CDR3: CASSPGTGYTYEQYF
DNA: TGCGCCAGCAGTCCCGGGACAGGCTATACCTACGAGCAGTACTTC

size: NA
J: TRBJ2-1
D: TRBD2
V: TRBV19
CDR3: CASSIPRTSGRRNEQFF
DNA: TGTGCCAGTAGTATTCCCCGGACTAGCGGGAGGAGGAATGAGCAGTTCTTC

size: few
J: TRBJ2-3
D: TRBD2
V: TRBV6-1
CDR3: CASTGTSGSTDTQYF
DNA: TGTGCCAGCACCGGGACTAGCGGGAGCACAGATACGCAGTATTTT

size: NA
J: TRBJ2-5
D: TRBD2
V: TRBV11-2
CDR3: CASSSQLAGGSQETQYF
DNA: TGTGCCAGCAGCTCTCAACTAGCGGGAGGCTCTCAAGAGACCCAGTACTTC

size: NA
J: TRBJ2-7
D: NA
V: TRBV6-5
CDR3: CASSWTLMGEQYF
DNA: TGTGCCAGCAGTTGGACACTGATGGGCGAGCAGTACTTC

size: many
J: TRBJ2-7
D: TRBD2
V: TRBV7-9
CDR3: CASSSLAGGRGEQYF
DNA: TGTGCCAGCAGCTCCCTAGCGGGAGGGCGAGGCGAGCAGTACTTC

size: NA
J: TRBJ2-6
D: TRBD1
V: TRBV5-1
CDR3: CASSLGTGKYSGANVLTF
DNA: TGCGCCAGCAGCTTGGGGACAGGGAAGTATTCTGGGGCCAACGTCCTGACTTTC

size: few
J: TRBJ2-1
D: TRBD2
V: TRBV12-5
CDR3: CASGLLLLAGRTTYNEQFF
DNA: TGTGCTAGTGGTTTGTTGTTGCTAGCGGGACGGACCACCTACAATGAGCAGTTCTTC

size: once
J: TRBJ2-3
D: NA
V: TRBV5-5
CDR3: CASSRGLGYTDTQYF
DNA: TGTGCCAGCAGCAGGGGTCTCGGTTACACAGATACGCAGTATTTT

size: NA
J: TRBJ2-1
D: TRBD1
V: TRBV18
CDR3: CASSPDDRGSYNEQFF
DNA: TGTGCCAGCTCACCAGATGACAGGGGTTCCTACAATGAGCAGTTCTTC

size: NA
J: TRBJ2-5
D: TRBD2
V: TRBV9
CDR3: CASSVGALAGGQETQYF
DNA: TGTGCCAGCAGCGTAGGAGCGTTGGCGGGAGGACAAGAGACCCAGTACTTC

size: NA
J: TRBJ2-4
D: TRBD2
V: TRBV2
CDR3: CASFPGLAGGPGIQYF
DNA: TGTGCCAGCTTCCCGGGACTAGCGGGAGGGCCAGGCATTCAGTACTTC

size: NA
J: TRBJ2-2
D: NA
V: TRBV9
CDR3: CASSVALELRGATGELFF
DNA: TGTGCCAGCAGCGTAGCTTTAGAGCTACGGGGAGCCACCGGGGAGCTGTTTTTT

size: NA
J: TRBJ2-7
D: NA
V: TRBV19
CDR3: CASSIKAGTASYEQYF
DNA: TGTGCCAGTAGTATTAAAGCGGGTACAGCCTCCTACGAGCAGTACTTC

size: NA
J: TRBJ2-2
D: TRBD2
V: TRBV7-3
CDR3: CASSPAGGNTGELFF
DNA: TGTGCCAGCAGCCCAGCGGGAGGGAACACCGGGGAGCTGTTTTTT

size: NA
J: TRBJ2-7
D: TRBD1
V: TRBV9
CDR3: CASSVGGQSSYEQYF
DNA: TGTGCCAGCAGCGTAGGGGGACAGAGCTCCTACGAGCAGTACTTC

size: NA
J: TRBJ1-2
D: NA
V: TRBV6-1
CDR3: CASIRQVINGYTF
DNA: TGTGCCAGCATAAGACAGGTAATCAATGGCTACACCTTC

size: NA
J: TRBJ2-7
D: TRBD2
V: TRBV5-4
CDR3: CASSLDASGVYEQYF
DNA: TGTGCCAGCAGCTTGGATGCTAGCGGGGTCTACGAGCAGTACTTC

size: NA
J: TRBJ2-4
D: NA
V: TRBV7-9
CDR3: CASTISAKNIQYF
DNA: TGTGCCAGCACCATTTCCGCCAAAAACATTCAGTACTTC

size: NA
J: TRBJ2-5
D: TRBD1
V: TRBV5-6
CDR3: CASSLWDRTQETQYF
DNA: TGTGCCAGCAGCTTATGGGACAGAACCCAAGAGACCCAGTACTTC

size: few
J: TRBJ2-3
D: NA
V: TRBV5-4
CDR3: CASSPGLTGYTDTQYF
DNA: TGTGCCAGCAGCCCTGGACTAACTGGATACACAGATACGCAGTATTTT

size: NA
J: TRBJ2-4
D: TRBD1
V: TRBV18
CDR3: CASSPPGTGGIQYF
DNA: TGTGCCAGCTCACCCCCGGGGACAGGGGGTATTCAGTACTTC

size: NA
J: TRBJ2-7
D: NA
V: TRBV11-2
CDR3: CASSPRTYSYEQYF
DNA: TGTGCCAGCAGCCCACGGACATACTCCTACGAGCAGTACTTC

size: once
J: TRBJ2-7
D: TRBD1
V: TRBV11-2
CDR3: CASSLQDGGTGTYF
DNA: TGTGCCAGCAGCTTACAGGACGGAGGGACAGGGACGTACTTC

size: NA
J: TRBJ2-1
D: NA
V: TRBV9
CDR3: CASSVGDFYNEQFF
DNA: TGTGCCAGCAGCGTAGGAGACTTTTACAATGAGCAGTTCTTC

size: NA
J: TRBJ1-2
D: NA
V: TRBV28
CDR3: CASSPVGQWYGYTF
DNA: TGTGCCAGCAGTCCCGTCGGACAGTGGTATGGCTACACCTTC

size: once
J: TRBJ2-5
D: NA
V: TRBV5-1
CDR3: CASSLGVAVQETQYF
DNA: TGCGCCAGCAGCTTGGGAGTAGCAGTTCAAGAGACCCAGTACTTC

size: NA
J: TRBJ1-6
D: TRBD1
V: TRBV5-1
CDR3: CASSFVSGTGLNSPLHF
DNA: TGCGCCAGCAGCTTCGTCTCAGGGACAGGGCTTAATTCACCCCTCCACTTT

size: NA
J: TRBJ1-1
D: NA
V: TRBV28
CDR3: CASSPPHPEAFF
DNA: TGTGCCAGCAGTCCCCCCCATCCTGAAGCTTTCTTT